Detailed here is one TCR beta chain. This clone was detected a few times. The antigen it recognizes is unknown. No qualities accompany the bases; no much larger clone lies one base away. What the time point label conveys for this sample: around 22 weeks on oral tofacitinib. The sample's treatment or condition, from its label and the paper: oral pan-JAK inhibitor, 5-10 mg twice daily. Lesional scalp punch biopsies and peripheral blood were obtained from alopecia areata patients. PBMCs were isolated by density centrifugation and stained for CD3, CD4 and CD8, and CD4+ and CD8+ T cells were sorted on a FACSAria. There are 16 amino acids in the CDR3, from cysteine to phenylalanine inclusive. Only the CDR3 part of the read is kept: 48 bases, read in frame from the first base. The junction carries 14 bases between V and J, which are trimmed by 5 bases and 0 bases respectively. The germline V gene (reference sequence) gives CDR1 as SGHNT and CDR2 as YYREEE.

The entry originates in a study of CD8+ T cells in alopecia areata (dated by TCRdb to the late 2010s). General notes on the study: Treated patients were enrolled in an open-label pilot trial of oral tofacitinib at 5 to 10 mg twice daily for moderate-to-severe alopecia areata. Scalp tissue and sorted CD4+ and CD8+ peripheral blood T cells from patchy and totalis/universalis alopecia areata patients and from healthy controls were covered by human TCRbeta sequencing. Patients received tofacitinib for 6 to 18 months and were then followed off drug for 6 months to check for delayed response and recurrence. Scalp clonality was compared across normal scalp (n=4), patchy alopecia areata scalp (n=8), and alopecia totalis/universalis scalp (n=8). TCRbeta CDR3 regions were amplified by immunoSEQ multiplex PCR with 35 Vbeta forward and 13 Jbeta reverse primers. For the treated patients, the SALT score, which quantifies what percentage of scalp surface area is affected, served as the measure of disease severity. Biopsies were taken from tofacitinib-treated patients at baseline and again at 4 and 24 weeks into treatment, and several of those patients also had a later scalp biopsy. To study T cell clonal expansion in alopecia areata, the researchers applied high-throughput TCRbeta sequencing to both the C3H/HeJ mouse model and human patients. RNA was extracted with the PAXgene miRNA kit for fixed scalp, the miRNeasy kit for PBMCs, and the RNeasy kit for mouse skin. The paper as a whole reports these results and caveats: Compared with normal scalp, lesional scalp had higher clonality and more expanded CD8+ clones, particularly in alopecia totalis/universalis, a pattern that suggests antigenic drive. Shared TCR sequences between patients were less evident than in mice, which may be partly attributable to HLA diversity in the patient population. The treated cohort was small, with a single nonresponder, so links between baseline CD8+ expansion and response need larger studies. During tofacitinib treatment, many expanded lesional clones remained in scalp and blood, and this persistence may partly explain relapse after treatment is stopped. Tofacitinib significantly lowered scalp clonality and the number of expanded CD8+ clones among the top 100 scalp clones. Unlike mouse skin, where gammadelta T cells dominate, normal human skin contains resident alphabeta T cells that get sequenced too, which complicates analysis of the scalp TCR repertoire.

Library creation used the immunoSEQ multiplex PCR assay. To provide template for TCR sequencing, every sample had RNA extracted and reverse transcribed into cDNA. SuperScript III was used for first-strand cDNA synthesis, primed with a 2:1 mix of oligo-dT and random hexamers. A synthetic immune receptor repertoire was used to measure amplification bias, and any remaining bias was corrected computationally. Concerning the study's data processing: Raw reads were preprocessed to remove errors, and CDR3 was defined according to IMGT conventions as the region from the conserved cysteine to phenylalanine. Clonality was computed by normalizing Shannon entropy by log2 of the number of productive unique TCRs and subtracting the result from 1. Scalp TCRbeta sequences were cross-referenced with sorted blood CD4 and CD8 repertoires so that the CD4 or CD8 identity of scalp clones could be inferred. In its TCRdb copy, this immuneACCESS table keeps in-frame sequences only and misses some clones. Where compared with another copy, unresolved V genes explain less than half of these, and the others have no known cause. V and J calls plus clone size are reproduced from that table; the DNA served to infer D and trimming. Across this sample there are nearly 200,000 clones, with roughly 50% seen only once. The ten most abundant clones make up 5.5% to 6% of the sample.

This sequence was found in a human donor with alopecia areata. This chain joins TRBV5-4 to TRBJ2-2, and possibly TRBD2, on 6 matching bases. The sequencing used CD4+ T cells sorted from blood, collected at week 24, from a patient treated with tofacitinib. The DNA reads as follows: TGTGCCAGCAGTATGGCGGGGCGAACGAACACCGGGGAGCTGTTTTTT. It codes for CASSMAGRTNTGELFF.